The 21 T cell receptor beta chains presented below share a single source sample, sequenced in a study of CD8 T cells in ankylosing spondylitis. TCRdb reanalysed the 5' RACE reads using MiXCR and keeps one entry per CDR3 protein. The sample includes roughly 180,000 distinct CDR3 sequences, around a tenth of them seen just once. The sequencing sample was made of blood, either unsorted or a sorted T cell fraction (not recorded which). These receptor sequences come from a female donor with ankylosing spondylitis or in good health (not recorded which).

This rearrangement joins TRBV7-2 to TRBJ2-7; D possibly corresponds to TRBD2 (6 bases). Trimming cost V 6 bases and J 1 base, with 16 bases left between them. CDR3 length equals 15 residues. Germline assignment: CDR1 SGHTA and CDR2 FQGNSA. The CDR3, as DNA: TGTGCCAGCAGTTCCTTCGGCGGAGGGTCCTACGAGCAGTACTTC. It encodes CASSSFGGGSYEQYF.

This clonotype was observed a few times. The chain is built from TRBV15 and TRBJ2-1; D is possibly TRBD1 (5 bases). Per germline, CDR1 LNHNV and CDR2 YYDKDF (reference sequence). The CDR3 spans 15 residues. V gave up 1 base and J gave up 5 bases, with 12 bases separating them. CDR3 region: CATSRGQYVDNEQFF. CDR3 sequence (DNA): TGTGCCACCAGCAGAGGACAGTACGTAGACAATGAGCAGTTCTTC.

This chain uses TRBV7-9 with TRBJ2-1, with 8 bases that match TRBD1. The CDR3 contains 16 residues. V lost 4 bases and J lost 4; bases outside the gene matches: 9. CDR1 and CDR2 (germline): SEHNR, FQNEAQ (reference sequence). CDR3 in amino acids: CASSSITGQGYNEQFF. As DNA, the CDR3 is TGTGCCAGCAGCTCGATTACAGGACAGGGATACAATGAGCAGTTCTTC.

This clonotype was detected a few times. V gene TRBV6-1 combines with J gene TRBJ2-7; 9 nucleotides line up with TRBD2. The CDR3 spans 15 residues. V shed 7 bases, J shed 6 bases, and the junction held 13 bases outside the gene matches. Germline CDR1 and CDR2: MNHNS and SASEGT. The CDR3 DNA follows: TGTGCCAGCACCTCCGATGGCGGGAGGGCCGGCGAGCAGTACTTC. Amino acid sequence: CASTSDGGRAGEQYF.

The gene calls are TRBV7-9 and TRBJ1-1, with 9 nucleotides matching TRBD1. Looked up from germline, CDR1 is SEHNR and CDR2 is FQNEAQ (reference sequence). V gave up 3 bases and J gave up 7 bases; unmatched junction bases: 9. CDR3 length: 15 amino acids. The CDR3 is CASSFFTGGRSEAFF. DNA of the CDR3: TGTGCCAGCAGCTTTTTTACAGGGGGCCGAAGTGAAGCTTTCTTT.

This clonotype was counted only a few times. At one end the junction does not follow the germline gene, possibly because of a read error. This rearrangement joins TRBV7-7 to TRBJ1-3; D uncertain. Germline V gives CDR1 SSHAT, CDR2 FNYEAQ (reference sequence). CDR3 size: 13 residues. The DNA for the CDR3 is TGTGCTAGCAGCTTAGTCGTTGGGGACACCATATATTTT. It specifies CASSLVVGDTIYF.

This clonotype was seen only a few times. The chain links TRBV6-6 to TRBJ1-1; tentative D call: TRBD1 (6 bases). V was shortened by 2 bases and J by 7 bases, with 11 bases between the two germline ends. The CDR3 extends over 13 amino acids. Germline V gene lookup returns CDR1 MNHNY and CDR2 SVGAGI (reference sequence). The CDR3 DNA follows: TGTGCCAGCAGTTACCAGGACAGCGATGAAGCTTTCTTT. Encoded protein: CASSYQDSDEAFF.

The chain employs TRBV20-1 and TRBJ2-2; the D is unclear. The CDR3 length is 12 residues. V was cut by 0 bases and J by 3 bases, with 2 bases left in between. Germline assignment: CDR1 DFQATT and CDR2 SNEGSKA (reference sequence). This chain's CDR3 is CSARDDTGELFF. The DNA of the CDR3 is TGCAGTGCTAGAGACGACACCGGGGAGCTGTTTTTT.

This clonotype was recorded a few times. The chain uses TRBV19 and TRBJ1-1; tentative D call: TRBD1 (5 bases). Germline assignment: CDR1 LNHDA and CDR2 SQIVND (reference sequence). Trimming removed 8 bases at V and 8 bases at J, with 12 bases between. The CDR3 consists of 11 residues. CDR3 in amino acids: CASLGGGEAFF. The CDR3 region has the DNA TGTGCCAGTCTCGGGGGTGGCGAAGCTTTCTTT.

This clonotype turned up a few times. The rearrangement links TRBV6-2 or TRBV6-3 to TRBJ1-1; D possibly corresponds to TRBD1 (6 bases). CDR1 and CDR2 (germline): MNHEY, SVGEGT. The CDR3 is made up of 13 amino acids. V dropped 5 bases and J dropped 5 bases, with 12 bases sitting between them. CDR3 region: CASSVQGRTEAFF. The CDR3 DNA follows: TGTGCCAGCAGTGTACAGGGACGGACTGAAGCTTTCTTT.

Only a few counts were recorded for this clonotype. This chain links TRBV9 with TRBJ2-7, with 7 bases aligning to TRBD2. The CDR3 extends over 15 amino acids. Germline V CDR1 and CDR2: SGDLS, YYNGEE. V was clipped by 2 bases and J by 2 bases; unmatched bases: 7. In nucleotides, the CDR3 is TGTGCCAGCAGCGTGACGGACGGGGGGACCTACGAGCAGTACTTC. It translates to CASSVTDGGTYEQYF.

This clonotype was seen many times. The V and J genes are TRBV7-9 and TRBJ2-7, with D uncertain. Germline V gene data show CDR1 as SEHNR and CDR2 as FQNEAQ (reference sequence). CDR3 length: 15 amino acids. V shed 5 bases and J shed 7 bases, with 21 bases lying between them. Written as DNA, the CDR3 is TGTGCCAGCAGCCCCCCGGCCCTCCCCAAAAGGGAGCAGTACTTC. Protein: CASSPPALPKREQYF.

The chain employs TRBV3-1 and TRBJ2-1, with TRBD2 as a possible D gene (5 bases). This CDR3 has 15 amino acids. Germline CDR1 is LGHDT and CDR2 is YNNKEL (reference sequence). The ends were cut back, 0 bases at V and 8 bases at J, with 14 bases in the middle. The CDR3 reads CASSQDGLLEDEQFF. Written as DNA, the CDR3 is TGTGCCAGCAGCCAAGATGGGTTGTTGGAGGATGAGCAGTTCTTC.

The chain joins TRBV6-5 to TRBJ2-7, with a tentative D call TRBD2 (6 bases). The CDR3 is made up of 14 amino acids. Germline V gives CDR1 MNHEY, CDR2 SVGAGI. The V and J ends lost 0 bases and 3 bases respectively, with 9 bases between them. CDR3 protein: CASSYSKGLYEQYF. CDR3 nucleotide sequence: TGTGCCAGCAGTTACTCGAAGGGACTCTACGAGCAGTACTTC.

DNA for the CDR3: TGTGCCAGCAGCTTAGACCGGTCTTATTACTACGAGCAGTACTTC. Protein product: CASSLDRSYYYEQYF. The V gene is TRBV11-2, the J gene TRBJ2-7; no reliable D call. CDR3 size: 15 residues. Trimming pared 0 bases from V and 3 bases from J, leaving 12 bases between. Looked up from germline, CDR1 is SGHAT and CDR2 is FQNNGV.

In its sample, this clonotype was seen many times. V and J are TRBV27 and TRBJ2-7; no definite D call. The V end lost 6 bases, the J end lost 3 bases, and 12 bases lay between the germline ends. The CDR3 is 13 residues long. Germline CDR1 reads MNHEY; CDR2 reads SMNVEV (reference sequence). The CDR3 here is CASSSYGFYEQYF. The CDR3 DNA is TGTGCCAGCAGCTCATACGGCTTCTACGAGCAGTACTTC.

This clonotype has only a few counts. The chain combines TRBV9 with TRBJ2-5; 7 bases are a match to TRBD2. V lost 2 bases and J lost 5; bases outside the gene matches: 9. In germline, CDR1 is SGDLS, CDR2 YYNGEE. CDR3 length: 15 residues. CDR3 DNA: TGTGCCAGCAGCGTGAGCGGCGGGAGTTTGGAGACCCAGTACTTC. It specifies CASSVSGGSLETQYF.

Only a few counts were recorded for this clonotype. This chain uses TRBV19 with TRBJ1-3; D unclear. Germline V gene lookup returns CDR1 LNHDA and CDR2 SQIVND (reference sequence). The CDR3 is 12 residues long. V was cut by 3 bases and J by 7 bases, with 7 bases left in between. The CDR3 DNA reads as TGTGCCAGTAGTATTGATCGGAACACCATATATTTT. It codes for CASSIDRNTIYF.

This clonotype was seen more than once but under ten times. The V call is TRBV7-2, the J call TRBJ2-7; maybe TRBD2 (7 bases). The CDR3 runs to 15 residues. Per germline, CDR1 SGHTA and CDR2 FQGNSA. Trimming took off 5 bases at V and 7 bases at J, with 21 bases between the two ends. CDR3 amino acids: CASSQRGWWEGEQYF. The CDR3 DNA sequence: TGTGCCAGCAGCCAAAGGGGGTGGTGGGAGGGGGAGCAGTACTTC.

The CDR3 nucleotides read TGTGCCAGCAGTACAGGGGGGGGAAAGCCCCAGCATTTT. Its protein is CASSTGGGKPQHF. The chain couples TRBV2 to TRBJ1-5; TRBD1 aligns across 8 bases. The germline CDR1 and CDR2 sequences are SNHLY and FYNNEI. After removal of 5 bases from V and 8 bases from J, the junction contained 5 bases not matched to a gene. The CDR3 is 13 residues long.

The chain combines TRBV30 with TRBJ1-1; D unresolved. Germline loops: CDR1 GTSNPN, CDR2 SVGIG (reference sequence). V was cut by 0 bases and J by 3 bases, with 11 bases left in between. This CDR3 is built from 14 residues. The CDR3 DNA sequence: TGTGCCTGGAGTGTGACCCTTAAGGACACTGAAGCTTTCTTT. It yields the protein CAWSVTLKDTEAFF.